A selection of T cell receptor beta chains follows, all from one sample in a study of siplizumab effects on memory and regulatory T cells. Only in-frame clones appear in the TCRdb table, and some are missing; sequencing was by immunoSEQ multiplex PCR. This sample has 100,000 or so clones; more than 85% occur once, and the top ten carry roughly 1%. Sample: CD4+ T cells sorted from blood. These receptors all stem from a human donor in good health. Each CDR3 is given with its conserved first and last residue. Each record gives: J gene, V gene, D gene, clone size, CDR3 DNA, CDR3 protein. The D gene is left open where the match is weak. The size field is filled for only some rows; it gives once, few, many or a size class.

j_gene: TRBJ1-5
v_gene: TRBV27
d_gene: .
abundance: .
CDR3nt: TGTGCCAGCTCACCACGGGACCTTTATTCCAATCAGCCCCAGCATTTT
CDR3aa: CASSPRDLYSNQPQHF

j_gene: TRBJ2-7
v_gene: TRBV5-1
d_gene: .
abundance: .
CDR3nt: TGCGCCAGCAGCCACTCGCAGGTTTTCTCCTACGAGCAGTACTTC
CDR3aa: CASSHSQVFSYEQYF

j_gene: TRBJ2-1
v_gene: TRBV19
d_gene: TRBD2
abundance: .
CDR3nt: TGTGCCAGTAGCCTAGACGGGCTAGCGGGAGGGCTCAATGAGCAGTTCTTC
CDR3aa: CASSLDGLAGGLNEQFF

j_gene: TRBJ1-5
v_gene: TRBV7-9
d_gene: .
abundance: .
CDR3nt: TGTGCCAGCAGCTTTGAAGGTCAGCCCCAGCATTTT
CDR3aa: CASSFEGQPQHF

j_gene: TRBJ1-3
v_gene: TRBV2
d_gene: .
abundance: .
CDR3nt: TGTGCCAGCAGCCCTACTCCACCTGGAAACACCATATATTTT
CDR3aa: CASSPTPPGNTIYF

j_gene: TRBJ2-7
v_gene: TRBV6-5
d_gene: TRBD1
abundance: once
CDR3nt: TGTGCCAGCAGCCGACAGGGGGCCATCAACGAGCAGTACTTC
CDR3aa: CASSRQGAINEQYF

j_gene: TRBJ1-3
v_gene: TRBV5-3
d_gene: .
abundance: .
CDR3nt: TGTGCCAGAAGCTTGGGGTGGGGCAGCTCTGGAAACACCATATATTTT
CDR3aa: CARSLGWGSSGNTIYF

j_gene: TRBJ1-1
v_gene: TRBV20-1
d_gene: .
abundance: .
CDR3nt: TGCAGTGCTGGGAATAACGAAGCTTTCTTT
CDR3aa: CSAGNNEAFF

j_gene: TRBJ2-5
v_gene: TRBV18
d_gene: TRBD2
abundance: .
CDR3nt: TGTGCCAGCTCACAGGCGGGAGTGAGAGAGACCCAGTACTTC
CDR3aa: CASSQAGVRETQYF

j_gene: TRBJ2-3
v_gene: TRBV14
d_gene: .
abundance: .
CDR3nt: TGTGCCAGCAGCCCGACACACCATACGCAGTATTTT
CDR3aa: CASSPTHHTQYF

j_gene: TRBJ2-5
v_gene: TRBV19
d_gene: TRBD2
abundance: .
CDR3nt: TGTGCCAGTAGTATAGTGGGGACTAGAATGGAGACCCAGTACTTC
CDR3aa: CASSIVGTRMETQYF

j_gene: TRBJ2-7
v_gene: TRBV10-3
d_gene: .
abundance: .
CDR3nt: TGTGCCATCAGTGTATGGGCGGCGCGGGTATCCTACGAGCAGTACTTC
CDR3aa: CAISVWAARVSYEQYF

j_gene: TRBJ2-1
v_gene: TRBV11-2
d_gene: TRBD1
abundance: .
CDR3nt: TGTGCCAGCAGCTTACCCCTAAAATCAGGGGGCCTGGTTTATGAGCAGTTCTTC
CDR3aa: CASSLPLKSGGLVYEQFF

j_gene: TRBJ1-4
v_gene: TRBV28
d_gene: .
abundance: .
CDR3nt: TGTGCCAGCAGTTCGAGGGGGGCAGGTGAAAAACTGTTTTTT
CDR3aa: CASSSRGAGEKLFF

j_gene: TRBJ1-5
v_gene: TRBV19
d_gene: .
abundance: few
CDR3nt: TGTGCCAGTAGTATGGGCAACCGACGCCAAAATCAGCCCCAGCATTTT
CDR3aa: CASSMGNRRQNQPQHF

j_gene: TRBJ1-2
v_gene: TRBV6-1
d_gene: TRBD1
abundance: .
CDR3nt: TGTGCCAGCAGTGAATGGAACAGGGGGGGTGGCTACACCTTC
CDR3aa: CASSEWNRGGGYTF

j_gene: TRBJ2-2
v_gene: TRBV5-1
d_gene: .
abundance: .
CDR3nt: TGCGCCAGCAGTTATCTGCGATACACCGGGGAGCTGTTTTTT
CDR3aa: CASSYLRYTGELFF

j_gene: TRBJ2-3
v_gene: TRBV7-3
d_gene: .
abundance: .
CDR3nt: TGTGCCAGCAGCTTAGCAAAGGTGGGAACAGATACGCAGTATTTT
CDR3aa: CASSLAKVGTDTQYF

j_gene: TRBJ1-5
v_gene: TRBV4-1
d_gene: TRBD1
abundance: .
CDR3nt: TGCGCCAGCAGCCAAGTAACAGGGGGCCTGAATCAGCCCCAGCATTTT
CDR3aa: CASSQVTGGLNQPQHF

j_gene: TRBJ2-5
v_gene: TRBV19
d_gene: TRBD2
abundance: .
CDR3nt: TGTGCCAGTAGCCCTAGCGGACAAGAGACCCAGTACTTC
CDR3aa: CASSPSGQETQYF

j_gene: TRBJ1-5
v_gene: TRBV19
d_gene: .
abundance: few
CDR3nt: TGTGCCAGTAGTATCCCCGGTCAGCCCCAGCATTTT
CDR3aa: CASSIPGQPQHF

j_gene: TRBJ2-7
v_gene: TRBV6-5
d_gene: .
abundance: once
CDR3nt: TGTGCCAGCAGTCTCACAGGCACTAGCGAGCAGTACTTC
CDR3aa: CASSLTGTSEQYF

j_gene: TRBJ2-7
v_gene: TRBV18
d_gene: TRBD2
abundance: once
CDR3nt: TGTGCCAGCTCACCACGGGAGGGACTGGCTAGGTACGAGCAGTACTTC
CDR3aa: CASSPREGLARYEQYF

j_gene: TRBJ1-2
v_gene: TRBV6-6
d_gene: TRBD1
abundance: .
CDR3nt: TGTGCCAGCAGTACCATACAGGGGGGCGGCTACACCTTC
CDR3aa: CASSTIQGGGYTF

j_gene: TRBJ2-3
v_gene: TRBV10-1
d_gene: .
abundance: .
CDR3nt: TGCGCCAGCAGTGTAGCAGATACGCAGTATTTT
CDR3aa: CASSVADTQYF

j_gene: TRBJ2-7
v_gene: TRBV19
d_gene: .
abundance: .
CDR3nt: TGTGCCAGTAGTAAAGGCAGGGAATTATACGAGCAGTACTTC
CDR3aa: CASSKGRELYEQYF

j_gene: TRBJ2-2
v_gene: TRBV29-1
d_gene: .
abundance: .
CDR3nt: TGCAGCGTAAGTGGGCGGTTCGGCGGGGAGCTGTTTTTT
CDR3aa: CSVSGRFGGELFF

j_gene: TRBJ2-3
v_gene: TRBV5-4
d_gene: .
abundance: .
CDR3nt: TGTGCCAGCCACCTTCCGGGACCTAATACGCAGTATTTT
CDR3aa: CASHLPGPNTQYF

j_gene: TRBJ2-7
v_gene: TRBV7-9
d_gene: TRBD1
abundance: few
CDR3nt: TGTGCCAGCAGCTGGGACAGGGGAGATTACGAGCAGTACTTC
CDR3aa: CASSWDRGDYEQYF

j_gene: TRBJ2-2
v_gene: TRBV7-7
d_gene: .
abundance: .
CDR3nt: TGTGCCAGCAGGGCGACAAGCGGCGGGGAGCTGTTTTTT
CDR3aa: CASRATSGGELFF

j_gene: TRBJ2-3
v_gene: TRBV19
d_gene: .
abundance: .
CDR3nt: TGTGCCAGTAGTAGCAGCGGTACTAGCACAGATACGCAGTATTTT
CDR3aa: CASSSSGTSTDTQYF

j_gene: TRBJ2-5
v_gene: TRBV7-9
d_gene: .
abundance: .
CDR3nt: TGTGCCAGCAGCTCCGAACCTAGGGTACAAGAGACCCAGTACTTC
CDR3aa: CASSSEPRVQETQYF

j_gene: TRBJ2-1
v_gene: TRBV4-2
d_gene: .
abundance: .
CDR3nt: TGTGCCAGCAGCTGGCGGGACGTACAAAGCTCCTACAATGAGCAGTTCTTC
CDR3aa: CASSWRDVQSSYNEQFF

j_gene: TRBJ1-4
v_gene: TRBV28
d_gene: .
abundance: .
CDR3nt: TGTGCCAGCAGGATCACAGGGTTGAATGAAAAACTGTTTTTT
CDR3aa: CASRITGLNEKLFF

j_gene: TRBJ2-7
v_gene: TRBV2
d_gene: TRBD2
abundance: once
CDR3nt: TGTGCCAGCAGACCCACGGGACTAGCGGGATTGGAGCAGTACTTC
CDR3aa: CASRPTGLAGLEQYF

j_gene: TRBJ1-1
v_gene: TRBV4-1
d_gene: .
abundance: once
CDR3nt: TGCGCCAGCAGCCATCAGGGAGGAACTGAAGCTTTCTTT
CDR3aa: CASSHQGGTEAFF

j_gene: TRBJ2-1
v_gene: TRBV14
d_gene: .
abundance: .
CDR3nt: TGTGCCAGCAGCCCCGAGGCCGAAAGCTCCTACAATGAGCAGTTCTTC
CDR3aa: CASSPEAESSYNEQFF

j_gene: TRBJ1-1
v_gene: TRBV28
d_gene: .
abundance: .
CDR3nt: TGTGCCAGCACTTACTCACAGGGAGGTGGTTTGGCTTTCTTT
CDR3aa: CASTYSQGGGLAFF

j_gene: TRBJ1-3
v_gene: TRBV19
d_gene: .
abundance: .
CDR3nt: TGTGCCAGTAGTGTTGGGGCACCTATGAGCTCTGGAAACACCATATATTTT
CDR3aa: CASSVGAPMSSGNTIYF

j_gene: TRBJ2-2
v_gene: TRBV10-1
d_gene: .
abundance: few
CDR3nt: TGCGCCAGCAGTGAATTGGCAGTAAATACCGGGGAGCTGTTTTTT
CDR3aa: CASSELAVNTGELFF

j_gene: TRBJ2-3
v_gene: TRBV18
d_gene: .
abundance: .
CDR3nt: TGTGCCAGCTCACCGACCGCCGGATCAGATACGCAGTATTTT
CDR3aa: CASSPTAGSDTQYF

j_gene: TRBJ1-5
v_gene: TRBV6-1
d_gene: .
abundance: .
CDR3nt: TGTGCCAGCATTGCAAGATTCAGCAATCAGCCCCAGCATTTT
CDR3aa: CASIARFSNQPQHF

j_gene: TRBJ1-1
v_gene: TRBV5-4
d_gene: .
abundance: .
CDR3nt: TGTGCCAGCAGGTTTGGACCCCAAAATACAAAAATCGACCTGAAGGCTTTCTTT
CDR3aa: CASRFGPQNTKIDLKAFF

j_gene: TRBJ2-2
v_gene: TRBV28
d_gene: .
abundance: .
CDR3nt: TGTGCCAGCAGCCTGGTTCTCCGGGGGTGGAACACCGGGGAGCTGTTTTTT
CDR3aa: CASSLVLRGWNTGELFF

j_gene: TRBJ2-1
v_gene: TRBV29-1
d_gene: .
abundance: .
CDR3nt: TGCAGCGTTGACGGCCCCGGGTCCTACAATGAGCAGTTCTTC
CDR3aa: CSVDGPGSYNEQFF

j_gene: TRBJ2-1
v_gene: TRBV6-1
d_gene: TRBD2
abundance: .
CDR3nt: TGTGCCTCCGCCGGGACTAGGTCCTACAATGAGCAGTTCTTC
CDR3aa: CASAGTRSYNEQFF

j_gene: TRBJ1-1
v_gene: TRBV5-1
d_gene: .
abundance: few
CDR3nt: TGCGCCAGCAGCTTGAGGGCTGGCACTGAAGCTTTCTTT
CDR3aa: CASSLRAGTEAFF

j_gene: TRBJ2-3
v_gene: TRBV18
d_gene: TRBD2
abundance: .
CDR3nt: TGTGCCAGCTCACCCCTCAGACTAGCAGACATGACCACAGATACGCAGTATTTT
CDR3aa: CASSPLRLADMTTDTQYF

j_gene: TRBJ2-1
v_gene: TRBV6-5
d_gene: .
abundance: .
CDR3nt: TGTGCCAGCAGTTACTCCGAAACGCAGGGCAATGAGCAGTTCTTC
CDR3aa: CASSYSETQGNEQFF

j_gene: TRBJ1-6
v_gene: TRBV28
d_gene: .
abundance: once
CDR3nt: TGTGCCACACGGAGGGGTTATTCACCCCTCCACTTT
CDR3aa: CATRRGYSPLHF

j_gene: TRBJ2-7
v_gene: TRBV11-2
d_gene: .
abundance: .
CDR3nt: TGTGCCAGCAGCTTGTGGGCTAAAACGGCCTACGAGCAGTACTTC
CDR3aa: CASSLWAKTAYEQYF